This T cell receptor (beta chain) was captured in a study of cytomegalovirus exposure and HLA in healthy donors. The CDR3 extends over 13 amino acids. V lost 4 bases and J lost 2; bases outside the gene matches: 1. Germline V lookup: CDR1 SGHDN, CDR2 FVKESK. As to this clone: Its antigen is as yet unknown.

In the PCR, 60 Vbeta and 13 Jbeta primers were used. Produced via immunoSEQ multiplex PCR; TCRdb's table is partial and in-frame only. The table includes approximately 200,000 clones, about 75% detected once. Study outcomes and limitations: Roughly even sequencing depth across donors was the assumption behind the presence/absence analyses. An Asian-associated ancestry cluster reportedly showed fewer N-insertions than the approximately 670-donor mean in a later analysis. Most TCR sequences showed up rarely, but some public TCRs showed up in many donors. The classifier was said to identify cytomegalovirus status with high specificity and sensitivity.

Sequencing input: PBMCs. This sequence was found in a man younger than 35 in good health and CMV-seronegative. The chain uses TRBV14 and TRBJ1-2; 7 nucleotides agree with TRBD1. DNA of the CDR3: TGTGCCAGCAGCCGGGGACAGAACTATGGCTACACCTTC. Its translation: CASSRGQNYGYTF.